The 17 T cell receptor beta chains below all came from one sample that was sequenced in a study of T cell responses to AZD1222 COVID-19 vaccine. Profiling relied on immunoSEQ multiplex PCR, and the TCRdb table lists in-frame clones only, not all of them. The repertoire holds some 81,000 clones, about nine tenths seen once, with around 10% in the top ten. This material consisted of peripheral blood, taken 28 days after the second AZD1222 dose. The receptors originated from an adult who received the AZD1222 COVID-19 vaccine.

The chain recombines TRBV28 with TRBJ2-7; possible D gene TRBD2, 6 bases. V was shortened by 10 bases and J by 3 bases, with 19 bases between the two germline ends. The CDR3 loop spans 14 amino acids. Germline lookup yields CDR1 MDHEN and CDR2 SYDVKM. For the CDR3, the DNA is TGTGCCACCCGAAGGGACTCAAGAATCTACGAGCAGTACTTC. It yields the protein CATRRDSRIYEQYF. Combining the CDR3 with reference TRBV28 and TRBJ2-7 gives the whole variable domain DVKVTQSSRYLVKRTGEKVFLECVQDMDHENMFWYRQDPGLGLRLIYFSYDVKMKEKGDIPEGYSVSREKKERFSLILESASTNQTSMYLCATRRDSRIYEQYFGPGTRLTVT.

This chain connects TRBV27 to TRBJ1-2; 9 bases align to TRBD1. The CDR3 is made up of 14 amino acids. Trimming took 1 base from V and 6 from J; bases not matched to a gene: 3. Per the germline V gene, CDR1 is MNHEY and CDR2 is SMNVEV (reference sequence). The chain's CDR3 is CASSLYRGRDGYTF. CDR3 coding DNA: TGTGCCAGCAGTTTATACAGGGGGCGAGATGGCTACACCTTC.

V usage is TRBV7-2 and J usage is TRBJ2-6, with D perhaps TRBD1 (6 bases). The CDR3 is made up of 16 amino acids. From germline, CDR1 is SGHTA and CDR2 FQGNSA. V lost 3 bases and J lost 3, with 12 bases in between. DNA of the CDR3: TGTGCCAGCAGCTTTTGGGGGCGCGGTGGGGCCAACGTCCTGACTTTC. It yields the protein CASSFWGRGGANVLTF.

V gene TRBV7-3 combines with J gene TRBJ2-1; 8 bases are a match to TRBD1. With 3 bases clipped from V and 7 bases from J, the junction kept 5 bases outside the gene matches. Germline V CDR1 and CDR2: SGHTA, FQGTGA. This CDR3 region has 14 residues. The CDR3 coding sequence is TGTGCCAGCAGCTTCGGACAGGGTAGGAATGAGCAGTTCTTC. Encoded protein: CASSFGQGRNEQFF. The full variable domain, rest sourced from reference TRBV7-3 and TRBJ2-1, is GAGVSQTPSNKVTEKGKYVELRCDPISGHTALYWYRQSLGQGPEFLIYFQGTGAADDSGLPNDRFFAVRPEGSVSTLKIQRTERGDSAVYLCASSFGQGRNEQFFGPGTRLTVL.

The count of this clone is one. This chain uses TRBV20-1 with TRBJ2-4; 9 nucleotides line up with TRBD1. CDR1 is DFQATT and CDR2 is SNEGSKA in the germline V gene (reference sequence). The CDR3 covers 15 residues. The junction had 5 bases not matched to a gene; V was cut back by 3 bases and J by 2 bases. CDR3 in DNA: TGCAGTGCTAGTCCAGGGACAGGGCCCAAAAACATTCAGTACTTC. Encoded protein: CSASPGTGPKNIQYF.

This rearrangement joins TRBV18 to TRBJ1-6; D call uncertain. CDR1 and CDR2 from the germline V gene are KGHSH and LQKENI. The CDR3 is 13 residues long. Trimming pared 1 base from V and 7 bases from J, leaving 5 bases between. CDR3 DNA: TGTGCCAGCTCACCACGGGAGAATTCACCCCTCCACTTT. It yields the protein CASSPRENSPLHF.

The CDR3 sequence is CASSPRTGASYGYTF. Here the CDR3 DNA reads TGTGCCAGCAGTCCCCGGACAGGGGCAAGCTATGGCTACACCTTC. The V and J genes are TRBV27 and TRBJ1-2; 9 nucleotides agree with TRBD1. The CDR3 extends over 15 amino acids. The germline gives CDR1 MNHEY, CDR2 SMNVEV (reference sequence). The V segment lost 5 bases and the J segment 4 bases; nucleotides outside the gene matches: 8.

As to this clone: The identical CDR3 is also encoded by other nucleotide sequences in the sample. The chain links TRBV5-1 to TRBJ1-1, with no clear D. This CDR3 region has 16 residues. Between the trimmed V and J ends, which lost 0 bases and 1 base, there was a span of 13 bases. The V gene's germline CDR1 is SGHRS and CDR2 YFSETQ. This chain's CDR3 is CASSLAAGRQNTEAFF. CDR3 coding DNA: TGCGCCAGCAGCTTGGCGGCAGGCCGACAGAACACTGAAGCTTTCTTT. Filled out from reference TRBV5-1 and TRBJ1-1, the complete variable domain reads KAGVTQTPRYLIKTRGQQVTLSCSPISGHRSVSWYQQTPGQGLQFLFEYFSETQRNKGNFPGRFSGRQFSNSRSEMNVSTLELGDSALYLCASSLAAGRQNTEAFFGQGTRLTVV.

This chain connects TRBV27 to TRBJ1-5; D unclear. The germline V gene encodes CDR1 MNHEY and CDR2 SMNVEV (reference sequence). The V and J ends lost 6 bases and 1 base respectively, with 13 bases between them. There are 15 residues in the CDR3. CDR3 DNA: TGTGCCAGCAGGCCCAGACCGGGGAGCAATCAGCCCCAGCATTTT. Its protein is CASRPRPGSNQPQHF.

Only one count was recorded for this clone. The chain links TRBV28 to TRBJ2-1, with 9 bases matching TRBD2. The germline V gene has CDR1 MDHEN and CDR2 SYDVKM. This CDR3 contains 14 residues. V lost 9 bases, J lost 10 bases, and 13 bases stayed unmatched. CDR3 DNA: TGTGCCAGTGGGGGGACTAGCATAGGTGGGGAGCAGTTCTTC. It yields the protein CASGGTSIGGEQFF. Variable domain in full (rest from reference TRBV28 and TRBJ2-1): DVKVTQSSRYLVKRTGEKVFLECVQDMDHENMFWYRQDPGLGLRLIYFSYDVKMKEKGDIPEGYSVSREKKERFSLILESASTNQTSMYLCASGGTSIGGEQFFGPGTRLTVL.

To note about this clone: The germline gene is not matched at one end of the junction; a read error may be the cause. The CDR3 coding sequence is TGTGCCAGCAGTTTCGGACCCCAGGGCTTGAATACTGAAGCTTTCTTT. It yields the protein CASSFGPQGLNTEAFF. This chain connects TRBV6-5 to TRBJ1-1; TRBD1 is a possible D gene (5 bases). CDR3 size: 16 residues. From germline, CDR1 is MNHEY and CDR2 SVGAGI.

This CDR3 reads CASSTDRRKELFF. The CDR3 region has the DNA TGTGCCAGCAGCACGGACAGACGAAAAGAACTGTTTTTT. The chain recombines TRBV7-2 with TRBJ1-4, with TRBD1 as a possible D gene (6 bases). Germline assignment: CDR1 SGHTA and CDR2 FQGNSA. The CDR3 has 13 residues. Trimming left V 5 bases short and J 12 bases short, with 16 bases between.

The chain joins TRBV7-9 to TRBJ1-2; D is possibly TRBD1 (6 bases). The CDR3 is made up of 13 amino acids. The germline CDR1 and CDR2 sequences are SEHNR and FQNEAQ (reference sequence). V dropped 5 bases and J dropped 3 bases, with 10 bases sitting between them. The DNA of the CDR3 is TGTGCCAGCAGCAAACAGGGTGACTATGGCTACACCTTC. It codes for CASSKQGDYGYTF. Full variable domain (rest looked up from reference TRBV7-9 and TRBJ1-2): DTGVSQNPRHKITKRGQNVTFRCDPISEHNRLYWYRQTLGQGPEFLTYFQNEAQLEKSRLLSDRFSAERPKGSFSTLEIQRTEQGDSAMYLCASSKQGDYGYTFGSGTRLTVV.

This clone has only a few counts. The chain uses TRBV6-4 and TRBJ2-3; 7 nucleotides agree with TRBD2. From germline, CDR1 is MRHNA and CDR2 SNTAGT. V was pared by 0 bases and J by 2 bases, with 2 bases of the junction left unmatched. The CDR3 covers 15 residues. The CDR3 sequence is CASSDSAGDTDTQYF. DNA for the CDR3: TGTGCCAGCAGTGACTCTGCGGGGGACACAGATACGCAGTATTTT.

The chain employs TRBV4-1 and TRBJ2-4; a possible D gene is TRBD2 (7 bases). Germline values: CDR1 MGHRA, CDR2 YSYEKL. V was pared by 0 bases and J by 8 bases, with 14 bases between. This CDR3 comprises 15 residues. The DNA for the CDR3 is TGCGCCAGCAGCCAAGAAGGGGGGGCGTCATACATTCAGTACTTC. It yields the protein CASSQEGGASYIQYF.

This sequence joins TRBV14 and TRBJ1-2; TRBD1 might be the D (5 bases). Germline V gives CDR1 SGHDN, CDR2 FVKESK. The CDR3 consists of 15 residues. Trimming shortened V by 3 bases and J by 3 bases, and 14 bases separated the two germline ends. The DNA of the CDR3 is TGTGCCAGCAGCCAGGGGCGAGGCTGGGACTATGGCTACACCTTC. Encoded protein: CASSQGRGWDYGYTF. Combining the CDR3 with reference TRBV14 and TRBJ1-2 gives the whole variable domain EAGVTQFPSHSVIEKGQTVTLRCDPISGHDNLYWYRRVMGKEIKFLLHFVKESKQDESGMPNNRFLAERTGGTYSTLKVQPAELEDSGVYFCASSQGRGWDYGYTFGSGTRLTVV.

The CDR3 coding sequence is TGTGCCAGCAGTTTGGGGGGACACCTCGGTTCGGGGTCACCCCTCCACTTT. This gives the protein CASSLGGHLGSGSPLHF. The rearrangement uses TRBV28 and TRBJ1-6; tentative D call: TRBD1 (6 bases). Trimming took off 3 bases at V and 10 bases at J, with 22 bases between the two ends. This CDR3 has 17 residues. The V gene's germline CDR1 is MDHEN and CDR2 SYDVKM.